Shown below are 24 T cell receptor beta chains from a single sample sequenced in a study of blood T cell repertoires in COVID-19. Sequencing was performed with immunoSEQ multiplex PCR; in TCRdb, only in-frame clones are kept and a portion is missing. The profile covers 200,000 to 250,000 clones, with nearly 85% appearing a single time and about 1.3% taken by the ten largest. Material: peripheral blood. The receptors here all came from a woman in her twenties or thirties with COVID-19, enrolled during active disease.

The rearrangement links TRBV5-1 to TRBJ2-7; 9 positions match TRBD1. Trimming at V came to 0 bases and at J to 3 bases, leaving 4 bases not matched to a gene. The CDR3 is made up of 15 amino acids. Germline CDR1 SGHRS, CDR2 YFSETQ. This CDR3 reads CASSLGTGDLYEQYF. CDR3 nucleotides: TGCGCCAGCAGCTTGGGGACAGGGGACCTCTACGAGCAGTACTTC.

This clone appeared many times. This rearrangement joins TRBV3-1 (or the pseudogene TRBV3-2) to TRBJ2-1, with 8 nucleotides matching TRBD2. The CDR3 covers 16 residues. V was pared by 4 bases and J by 7 bases, with 12 bases of the junction left unmatched. Germline assignment: CDR1 LGHDT and CDR2 YNNKEL (reference sequence). The CDR3 bases are TGTGCCAGCAGCCCCTTGACTAGCGCCAGGGGTAATGAGCAGTTCTTC. This codes for CASSPLTSARGNEQFF.

CDR3 sequence (DNA): TGTGCCAGCAGTTACTCACCGGGACAGGGGGCTTTATTAGCAGATACGCAGTATTTT. Protein sequence: CASSYSPGQGALLADTQYF. The chain links TRBV6-2 or TRBV6-3 to TRBJ2-3; 12 bases fit TRBD1. Germline CDR1 and CDR2: MNHEY and SVGEGT. The CDR3 totals 19 residues. V lost 0 bases and J lost 4; bases outside the gene matches: 11.

This clone was seen only once. The CDR3 DNA reads TGTGCCAGCACGCGAACGGGGACAGGGGGCGGCTACACCTTC. The encoded protein is CASTRTGTGGGYTF. This chain connects TRBV2 to TRBJ1-2, with TRBD1 matching 12 bases. The CDR3 extends over 14 amino acids. Germline V gives CDR1 SNHLY, CDR2 FYNNEI. V lost 7 bases to trimming and J lost 8 bases; unmatched junction nucleotides: 8.

The chain joins TRBV7-9 to TRBJ1-2; 7 nucleotides agree with TRBD1. The ends lost 5 bases at V and 0 bases at J; junction bases unmatched: 6. The length of the CDR3 is 15 residues. Germline V gene data show CDR1 as SEHNR and CDR2 as FQNEAQ (reference sequence). The CDR3 is CASSLEGATNYGYTF. The CDR3 DNA reads TGTGCCAGCAGCCTCGAGGGGGCGACTAACTATGGCTACACCTTC.

This clone has just a few counts. The CDR3 DNA reads TGCGCCAGCAGCCAAGATATACAGGGGAACTATGGCTACACCTTC. Translated, it gives CASSQDIQGNYGYTF. This chain uses TRBV4-1 with TRBJ1-2, with TRBD1 identical over 7 bases. The V and J ends lost 0 bases and 2 bases, in that order; junction bases with no gene match: 3. The CDR3 runs 15 residues. CDR1 and CDR2 from the germline V gene are MGHRA and YSYEKL.

The chain uses TRBV9 and TRBJ2-5; D might be TRBD2 (6 bases). Germline assignment: CDR1 SGDLS and CDR2 YYNGEE. V lost 0 bases and J lost 4, with 16 bases in between. The CDR3 has 16 residues. This chain's CDR3 is CASSVGETSVAETQYF. The DNA for the CDR3 is TGTGCCAGCAGCGTAGGGGAGACTAGTGTGGCAGAGACCCAGTACTTC.

The chain recombines TRBV24-1 with TRBJ1-6, with TRBD1 matching over 8 bases. CDR1 and CDR2 from the germline V gene are KGHDR and SFDVKD. Unmatched junction bases numbered 12, after V lost 11 bases and J lost 7 bases. CDR3 length: 15 amino acids. CDR3 region: CARRTGINLNSPLHF. CDR3 DNA sequence: TGTGCCAGAAGGACAGGGATTAATCTCAATTCACCCCTCCACTTT.

This clone was detected only a few times. The rearrangement links TRBV6-2 or TRBV6-3 to TRBJ2-7, with 8 bases identical to TRBD2. The CDR3 sequence is 17 residues long. CDR1 is MNHEY and CDR2 is SVGEGT in the germline V gene. V dropped 0 bases and J dropped 2; count of bases not matched to a gene: 9. Written as DNA, the CDR3 is TGTGCCAGCAGTTACTCGTCGCTCATAGCGGGGACCTACGAGCAGTACTTC. Translation gives CASSYSSLIAGTYEQYF.

The genes are TRBV11-3 and TRBJ2-1, with 7 bases matching TRBD2. The CDR3 sequence is 14 residues long. V trimming: 5 bases; J trimming: 10 bases; junction bases outside the gene matches: 11. From germline, CDR1 is SGHNT and CDR2 YENEEA. This CDR3 reads CASSPSGALSEQFF. The CDR3 nucleotides are TGTGCCAGCAGCCCCAGCGGGGCGCTATCCGAGCAGTTCTTC.

This chain uses TRBV28 with TRBJ1-1, with 7 bases identical to TRBD1. CDR1 and CDR2 (germline): MDHEN, SYDVKM. The CDR3 has 14 amino acids. Unmatched junction bases numbered 9, after V lost 4 bases and J lost 7 bases. CDR3 sequence reads: CASSSRGRPDEAFF. The CDR3, as DNA: TGTGCCAGCAGTTCGAGGGGGCGCCCCGATGAAGCTTTCTTT.

This rearrangement joins TRBV6-6 to TRBJ2-7; 9 bases fit TRBD1. The ends lost 2 bases at V and 5 bases at J; junction bases unmatched: 4. Germline V gene sequence: CDR1 MNHNY, CDR2 SVGAGI (reference sequence). The CDR3 runs to 14 residues. CDR3 DNA: TGTGCCAGCAGTTACGGGACAGGGTACAACGAGCAGTACTTC. Protein product: CASSYGTGYNEQYF.

The chain uses TRBV5-1 and TRBJ1-2; D perhaps matches TRBD1 (5 bases). CDR1 SGHRS and CDR2 YFSETQ come from the germline V gene. The V gene lost 5 bases and the J gene lost 4 bases, with 12 bases spanning the gap. This CDR3 spans 13 amino acids. CDR3 amino acids: CASSSTQGYGYTF. The CDR3 bases are TGCGCCAGCAGTTCTACCCAGGGCTATGGCTACACCTTC.

DNA for the CDR3: TGCAGTGCTAGTGAGGGGACACCAAGGGATCAGCCCCAGCATTTT. Residues: CSASEGTPRDQPQHF. The chain uses TRBV20-1 and TRBJ1-5, with D maybe TRBD1 (6 bases). The CDR3 has 15 amino acids. V was trimmed by 3 bases and J by 5 bases, leaving 17 bases between them. Germline V lookup: CDR1 DFQATT, CDR2 SNEGSKA (reference sequence).

This clone was counted only a few times. As DNA, the CDR3 is TGTGCCAGCAGGGAGGGGGCATCTGAAAAACTGTTTTTT. It specifies CASREGASEKLFF. This sequence joins TRBV27 and TRBJ1-4, with 7 bases aligning to TRBD1. The CDR3 covers 13 residues. Germline V gives CDR1 MNHEY, CDR2 SMNVEV (reference sequence). The V and J ends lost 6 bases and 7 bases, in that order; junction bases with no gene match: 5.

This clone occurred a few times. The J gene is TRBJ1-1, the V gene TRBV6-1, with 8 nucleotides matching TRBD1. The CDR3 extends over 14 amino acids. The V gene end was trimmed by 1 base and the J gene end by 10 bases; junction bases not matched to a gene: 8. CDR1 is MNHNS, CDR2 SASEGT, per germline. The CDR3 DNA follows: TGTGCCAGCAGTGAAGGTTTGCCAGGGACAGGAGCTTTCTTT. This encodes CASSEGLPGTGAFF.

The chain is built from TRBV7-2 and TRBJ1-5, with 9 bases aligning to TRBD1. After removal of 1 base from V and 8 bases from J, the junction contained 6 bases not matched to a gene. There are 15 residues in the CDR3. CDR1 is SGHTA and CDR2 is FQGNSA in the germline V gene. The DNA for the CDR3 is TGTGCCAGCAGCTTAGTGGGACAGGGAGGGAAGCCCCAGCATTTT. It encodes CASSLVGQGGKPQHF. Complete variable domain (other parts from reference TRBV7-2 and TRBJ1-5): GAGVSQSPSNKVTEKGKDVELRCDPISGHTALYWYRQSLGQGLEFLIYFQGNSAPDKSGLPSDRFSAERTGGSVSTLTIQRTQQEDSAVYLCASSLVGQGGKPQHFGDGTRLSIL.

This chain links TRBV13 with TRBJ2-5, with no clear D. Germline CDR1 is PRHDT and CDR2 is FYEKMQ (reference sequence). Trimming stripped 0 bases from V and 4 bases from J, with 3 bases between. The CDR3 runs to 12 residues. The CDR3 nucleotides are TGTGCCAGCAGCTTAGGGCGAGAGACCCAGTACTTC. It translates to CASSLGRETQYF. The entire variable domain, with the rest obtained from reference TRBV13 and TRBJ2-5, is as follows: AAGVIQSPRHLIKEKRETATLKCYPIPRHDTVYWYQQGPGQDPQFLISFYEKMQSDKGSIPDRFSAQQFSDYHSELNMSSLELGDSALYFCASSLGRETQYFGPGTRLLVL.

The chain links TRBV28 to TRBJ1-5; maybe TRBD1 (5 bases). Germline V gene data show CDR1 as MDHEN and CDR2 as SYDVKM. The CDR3 extends over 14 amino acids. Trimming cost V 7 bases and J 1 base, with 11 bases left between them. In nucleotides, the CDR3 is TGTGCCAGCACCTGGGCAGGGAGCAATCAGCCCCAGCATTTT. It yields the protein CASTWAGSNQPQHF.

This chain links TRBV28 with TRBJ2-5; D might be TRBD2 (6 bases). Trimming took 4 bases from V and 2 from J, leaving 11 bases between them. CDR1 and CDR2 (germline): MDHEN, SYDVKM. The CDR3 loop spans 14 amino acids. The CDR3 coding sequence is TGTGCCAGCAGTTCGGGACTGCGACAAGAGACCCAGTACTTC. Protein: CASSSGLRQETQYF. Drawing the rest from reference TRBV28 and TRBJ2-5, the complete variable domain is DVKVTQSSRYLVKRTGEKVFLECVQDMDHENMFWYRQDPGLGLRLIYFSYDVKMKEKGDIPEGYSVSREKKERFSLILESASTNQTSMYLCASSSGLRQETQYFGPGTRLLVL.

V usage is TRBV28 and J usage is TRBJ2-5; 7 bases are a match to TRBD1. The CDR3 covers 13 residues. The germline gives CDR1 MDHEN, CDR2 SYDVKM. The V and J ends lost 2 bases and 3 bases, in that order; junction bases with no gene match: 0. CDR3 sequence (DNA): TGTGCCAGCAGTTTAGACAGGGAAGAGACCCAGTACTTC. It encodes CASSLDREETQYF.

The chain is built from TRBV6-5 and TRBJ1-2; D uncertain. The CDR3 contains 12 residues. The germline CDR1 and CDR2 sequences are MNHEY and SVGAGI. Trimming removed 2 bases at V and 5 bases at J, with 6 bases between. The CDR3 spells CASSYGEYGYTF. DNA for the CDR3: TGTGCCAGCAGTTACGGGGAGTATGGCTACACCTTC.

In the case of this clone: The same CDR3 can be traced to other DNA sequences in this sample. The V and J genes are TRBV7-3 and TRBJ2-7, with 7 positions matching TRBD2. V shed 1 base and J 4 bases; nucleotides not matched to a gene: 1. The CDR3 has 13 residues. Germline-derived CDR1 and CDR2 are SGHTA and FQGTGA. In DNA form, the CDR3 reads TGTGCCAGCAGCTTAAGGGGGGGATACGAGCAGTACTTC. Translating gives CASSLRGGYEQYF.

The V gene is TRBV27, the J gene TRBJ1-2, with D hard to call. Trimming stripped 4 bases from V and 2 bases from J, with 14 bases between. Germline CDR1 is MNHEY and CDR2 is SMNVEV (reference sequence). The CDR3 covers 15 residues. CDR3: CASSYLREPNYGYTF. The DNA for the CDR3 is TGTGCCAGCAGTTACCTCCGGGAACCAAACTATGGCTACACCTTC.